One sample yielded the 24 T cell receptor beta chains listed below, sequenced in a study of shared T cell receptors in the human thymus. Sequencing was performed with immunoSEQ multiplex PCR; in TCRdb, only in-frame clones are kept and a portion is missing. The data contain 500,000 to 750,000 clones, 88% of them seen just once; the ten biggest clones take up 0.0085% to 0.012%. The sample also formed part of further work on human thymus T cells.

Input material: thymocytes. The receptors were sampled from a boy under two years old with a congenital heart defect.

The chain couples TRBV5-1 to TRBJ2-6; 7 positions agree with TRBD1. Germline values: CDR1 SGHRS, CDR2 YFSETQ. The J segment lost 0 bases and the V segment lost 0 bases, leaving 9 bases of the junction unmatched. This CDR3 region has 19 residues. In DNA form, the CDR3 reads TGCGCCAGCAGCTTGGGAGGGGGCAGGGAAAGCTCTGGGGCCAACGTCCTGACTTTC. The encoded protein is CASSLGGGRESSGANVLTF.

This rearrangement joins TRBV9 to TRBJ1-2, with 8 bases lining up with TRBD1. CDR3 size: 15 residues. Germline CDR1 and CDR2: SGDLS and YYNGEE. V gave up 0 bases and J gave up 5 bases; unmatched junction bases: 6. Written as DNA, the CDR3 is TGTGCCAGCAGCGTAGGGACAGGGCCCGCGTATGGCTACACCTTC. Translating it yields CASSVGTGPAYGYTF.

This clone was observed a few times. J is TRBJ2-1 and V is TRBV4-1, with TRBD2 matching 9 bases. CDR1 and CDR2 from the germline V gene are MGHRA and YSYEKL. The CDR3 contains 13 residues. V was pared by 4 bases and J by 5 bases, with 0 bases of the junction left unmatched. The CDR3 reads CASSPSGNNEQFF. The CDR3 DNA reads TGCGCCAGCAGCCCTAGCGGGAACAATGAGCAGTTCTTC.

The CDR3 bases are TGTGCCACCAGCATTCTGGACAGTTATAATTCACCCCTCCACTTT. Its translation is CATSILDSYNSPLHF. This sequence joins TRBV15 and TRBJ1-6, with TRBD1 as a possible D gene (6 bases). CDR3 length: 15 residues. Germline V gene data show CDR1 as LNHNV and CDR2 as YYDKDF (reference sequence). With 4 bases removed from V and 4 bases from J, the gap between germline ends came to 11 bases. Variable domain in full (rest from reference TRBV15 and TRBJ1-6): DAMVIQNPRYQVTQFGKPVTLSCSQTLNHNVMYWYQQKSSQAPKLLFHYYDKDFNNEADTPDNFQSRRPNTSFCFLDIRSPGLGDTAMYLCATSILDSYNSPLHFGNGTRLTVT.

This clone was detected only once. J is TRBJ2-3 and V is TRBV7-2, with 11 bases fitting TRBD2. After removal of 0 bases from V and 2 bases from J, the junction contained 10 bases not matched to a gene. The CDR3 loop spans 19 amino acids. Per germline, CDR1 SGHTA and CDR2 FQGNSA. In DNA, the CDR3 is TGTGCCAGCAGCTTAGCGCGGTTACTAGCGGGAGTGCCCACAGATACGCAGTATTTT. It is translated as CASSLARLLAGVPTDTQYF.

V is TRBV2 and J is TRBJ2-7; 11 bases map to TRBD1. V gave up 1 base and J gave up 0 bases; unmatched junction bases: 2. The germline gives CDR1 SNHLY, CDR2 FYNNEI. This CDR3 contains 16 residues. Here the CDR3 DNA reads TGTGCCAGCAGTGAAGTCGGGACAGGGGGCTCCTACGAGCAGTACTTC. Translating gives CASSEVGTGGSYEQYF.

The chain is built from TRBV6-5 and TRBJ2-1, with 10 nucleotides matching TRBD2. CDR1 MNHEY and CDR2 SVGAGI come from the germline V gene. The CDR3 length is 16 residues. Trimming cost V 2 bases and J 8 bases; bases outside gene matches: 9. The CDR3 protein is CASSYRTSGNNDEQFF. The CDR3 nucleotides are TGTGCCAGCAGTTACCGAACTAGCGGGAATAATGATGAGCAGTTCTTC.

The chain links TRBV2 to TRBJ1-2; 9 positions agree with TRBD1. The junction had 11 bases not matched to a gene; V was cut back by 7 bases and J by 5 bases. The CDR3 length is 15 residues. The germline CDR1 and CDR2 sequences are SNHLY and FYNNEI. The CDR3: CASTPWGQGGYGYTF. The CDR3 DNA sequence: TGTGCCAGCACTCCTTGGGGACAGGGAGGGTATGGCTACACCTTC.

This clone was seen only once. V and J are TRBV29-1 and TRBJ1-1; 7 bases are a match to TRBD1. Germline V gene lookup returns CDR1 SQVTM and CDR2 ANQGSEA. CDR3 length: 19 residues. The ends lost 1 base at V and 0 bases at J; junction bases unmatched: 17. This CDR3 reads CSVEVGYSPGQSMNTEAFF. Here the CDR3 DNA reads TGCAGCGTTGAAGTAGGATACTCTCCGGGACAGAGCATGAACACTGAAGCTTTCTTT.

This clone turned up a few times. The CDR3 DNA reads TGTGCCAGCAGGGTACAGAGAAGGAACTATGGCTACACCTTC. Residues: CASRVQRRNYGYTF. The chain has TRBV2 and TRBJ1-2; D not resolved. The CDR3 runs to 14 residues. Germline CDR1 is SNHLY and CDR2 is FYNNEI. With 6 bases removed from V and 2 bases from J, the gap between germline ends came to 13 bases.

The chain combines TRBV19 with TRBJ1-2, with 7 bases aligning to TRBD1. Germline V gene lookup returns CDR1 LNHDA and CDR2 SQIVND (reference sequence). The CDR3 contains 10 residues. The V segment lost 10 bases and the J segment 8 bases; nucleotides outside the gene matches: 4. The CDR3 nucleotides read TGTGCCACAGGGGGGTTCGGCTACACCTTC. Protein sequence: CATGGFGYTF.

The chain combines TRBV10-3 with TRBJ2-2; possibly TRBD1 for D (6 bases). V was clipped by 6 bases and J by 1 base, with 15 bases between them. CDR1 is ENHRY and CDR2 is SYGVKD in the germline V gene. The CDR3 runs 16 residues. The CDR3 nucleotides read TGTGCCATCAGCCCTGGGGCAGGGGTGAACACCGGGGAGCTGTTTTTT. It codes for CAISPGAGVNTGELFF.

CDR3 sequence: CASSKMLAGEYEQYF. The CDR3 DNA reads as TGTGCCAGCAGCAAAATGTTAGCGGGAGAATACGAGCAGTACTTC. The V and J genes are TRBV21-1 and TRBJ2-7; whether TRBD2, the table's D call, matches the DNA was not checked. TRBV21-1 is termed a pseudogene. The CDR3 spans 15 residues.

In its sample, this clone was seen once. The same CDR3 also results from other DNA sequences found in this sample. The V call is TRBV11-2, the J call TRBJ1-2; TRBD1 matches 8 bases. From germline, CDR1 is SGHAT and CDR2 FQNNGV. V was clipped by 5 bases and J by 4 bases; unmatched bases: 3. The CDR3 has 13 residues. CDR3 in DNA: TGTGCCAGCAGCCCGGGGACAGGCTATGGCTACACCTTC. Its protein is CASSPGTGYGYTF.

The chain has TRBV28 and TRBJ1-1; no reliable D call. Trimming took 0 bases from V and 5 from J, leaving 16 bases between them. Germline values: CDR1 MDHEN, CDR2 SYDVKM. The CDR3 contains 16 residues. This chain's CDR3 is CASSLCTAHLTTEAFF. The CDR3 nucleotides are TGTGCCAGCAGTTTATGCACAGCCCACCTAACGACTGAAGCTTTCTTT.

The rearrangement uses TRBV4-1 and TRBJ2-7; TRBD1 might be the D (6 bases). CDR3 length equals 16 residues. Germline-derived CDR1 and CDR2 are MGHRA and YSYEKL. V lost 1 base, J lost 2 bases, and 15 bases lay in between. The CDR3 spells CASSQAAQQGPYEQYF. Here the CDR3 DNA reads TGCGCCAGCAGCCAAGCCGCCCAACAGGGACCCTACGAGCAGTACTTC.

This clone was counted between two and nine times. This rearrangement joins TRBV28 to TRBJ2-7; weak D call: TRBD2 (5 bases). CDR3 length: 12 residues. Trimming shortened V by 3 bases and J by 4 bases, and 7 bases separated the two germline ends. Germline CDR1 and CDR2: MDHEN and SYDVKM. As DNA, the CDR3 is TGTGCCAGCAGTTTGAGGGCTTACGAGCAGTACTTC. This codes for CASSLRAYEQYF.

This chain joins TRBV4-3 and TRBJ2-1; D remains ambiguous. V was pared by 1 base and J by 6 bases, with 4 bases between. Looked up from germline, CDR1 is LGHNA and CDR2 is YSLEER. This CDR3 contains 12 residues. CDR3 region: CASSQGLNEQFF. CDR3 nucleotide sequence: TGCGCCAGCAGCCAAGGGCTCAATGAGCAGTTCTTC.

The rearrangement links TRBV4-2 to TRBJ2-4; TRBD1 aligns across 8 bases. The V and J ends lost 1 base and 6 bases, in that order; junction bases with no gene match: 2. The CDR3 spans 14 residues. Germline V CDR1 and CDR2: LGHNA, YNFKEQ. The chain's CDR3 is CASSQGTGRNIQYF. CDR3 bases: TGTGCCAGCAGCCAAGGGACAGGGCGAAACATTCAGTACTTC.

This rearrangement joins TRBV4-2 to TRBJ2-7, with D possibly matching TRBD2 (6 bases). In germline, CDR1 is LGHNA, CDR2 YNFKEQ. V was cut by 3 bases and J by 4 bases, with 22 bases left in between. This CDR3 region has 17 residues. Here the CDR3 DNA reads TGTGCCAGCAGCCAGCCACCCGCCGGGACTGGGGAGTACGAGCAGTACTTC. Protein: CASSQPPAGTGEYEQYF.

The chain carries TRBV10-3 and TRBJ1-1; D not certain. With 3 bases removed from V and 1 base from J, the gap between germline ends came to 9 bases. This CDR3 has 14 residues. Germline V CDR1 and CDR2: ENHRY, SYGVKD. CDR3 coding DNA: TGTGCCATCAGTGAAGGAAGAGGGAACACTGAAGCTTTCTTT. Protein product: CAISEGRGNTEAFF.

The chain has TRBV30 and TRBJ1-1, with 8 bases aligning to TRBD1. The CDR3 is made up of 13 amino acids. Germline trimming cut 3 bases from V and 6 bases from J; bases unmatched to any gene: 6. The V gene's germline CDR1 is GTSNPN and CDR2 SVGIG (reference sequence). The CDR3 here is CAWSLQGVAEAFF. The CDR3 nucleotides read TGTGCCTGGAGCTTACAGGGGGTGGCTGAAGCTTTCTTT. The entire variable domain, with the rest obtained from reference TRBV30 and TRBJ1-1, is as follows: SQTIHQWPATLVQPVGSPLSLECTVEGTSNPNLYWYRQAAGRGLQLLFYSVGIGQISSEVPQNLSASRPQDRQFILSSKKLLLSDSGFYLCAWSLQGVAEAFFGQGTRLTVV.

The chain uses TRBV9 and TRBJ2-2, with TRBD2 matching over 9 bases. The V and J ends lost 0 bases and 1 base, in that order; junction bases with no gene match: 7. The germline gives CDR1 SGDLS, CDR2 YYNGEE. The CDR3 spans 18 residues. The CDR3 DNA follows: TGTGCCAGCAGCGTAGAACCAGCGGGAGGCCGGAACACCGGGGAGCTGTTTTTT. This sequence encodes CASSVEPAGGRNTGELFF.

This clone was seen a single time. This rearrangement joins TRBV11-2 to TRBJ2-1; 10 bases fit TRBD2. CDR3 length: 14 amino acids. The ends lost 5 bases at V and 5 bases at J; junction bases unmatched: 3. The germline V gene has CDR1 SGHAT and CDR2 FQNNGV. CDR3 region: CASSPSGSDNEQFF. DNA of the CDR3: TGTGCCAGCAGCCCTAGCGGGAGTGACAATGAGCAGTTCTTC.